This T cell receptor beta chain comes out of a study of blood T cell repertoires in COVID-19. As for the study in general: T cells, B-cell-depleted T cells, or PBMCs supplied cDNA or gDNA.

This clone was found once. In the authors' methods: Amplification of reference gene primers provided the estimated nucleated cell counts. TCRdb's table, derived via immunoSEQ multiplex PCR, lists solely in-frame clones and lacks some. V, J and clone size were drawn from that table, and D and trimming were deduced from the DNA. The sample lists about 180,000 clones, over 75% occurring once. The germline gives CDR1 GTSNPN, CDR2 SVGIG (reference sequence). V lost 0 bases, J lost 4 bases, and 6 bases stayed unmatched. The CDR3 extends over 15 amino acids. This receptor was obtained from a man between 65 and 85 years old with active or convalescent COVID-19. The chain combines TRBV30 with TRBJ1-3; TRBD1 matches 7 bases. Sequenced: peripheral blood. CDR3 loop: CAWSVPDREGNTIYF. DNA of the CDR3: TGTGCCTGGAGTGTACCCGACAGGGAAGGAAACACCATATATTTT.